This is a list of T cell receptor beta chains from one sample in a study of control samples from healthy donors and cancer patients. The data were produced by immunoSEQ multiplex PCR, yet TCRdb's version contains in-frame clones alone and is incomplete. Of around 140,000 clones in the sample, just under 90% were seen once. The sequenced sample was PBMCs. Every receptor here comes from a man over 45 with head and neck cancer. Each CDR3 is given with its conserved first and last residue. The order of the fields is V gene, D gene, clone size, J gene, CDR3 DNA, CDR3 protein. D genes are given only for firm matches. Size is stated for part of the rows, as once, few or many counts, or as a class when the clone is expanded.

V gene: TRBV10-3
D gene: NA
clone size: NA
J gene: TRBJ1-3
CDR3 DNA: TGTGCCATCAACCCCGGACAGCCTACCCACTCTGGAAACACCATATATTTT
CDR3 protein: CAINPGQPTHSGNTIYF

V gene: TRBV5-1
D gene: NA
clone size: NA
J gene: TRBJ2-3
CDR3 DNA: TGCGCCAGCAGCCCCGGTGGGGGCCCAGATACGCAGTATTTT
CDR3 protein: CASSPGGGPDTQYF

V gene: TRBV10-1
D gene: NA
clone size: NA
J gene: TRBJ1-1
CDR3 DNA: TGCGCCACCATAAGGACCGCGATGAACACTGAAGCTTTCTTT
CDR3 protein: CATIRTAMNTEAFF

V gene: TRBV21-1
D gene: NA
clone size: once
J gene: TRBJ2-5
CDR3 DNA: TGTGCCAGCAGCAAAAATCGACTAGGTCTGGAGACCCAGTACTTC
CDR3 protein: CASSKNRLGLETQYF

V gene: TRBV6-5
D gene: TRBD1
clone size: NA
J gene: TRBJ1-3
CDR3 DNA: TGTGCCAGCAGTTCCCCGGGACAGGGGAGAAACACCATATATTTT
CDR3 protein: CASSSPGQGRNTIYF

V gene: TRBV12-3/TRBV12-4
D gene: NA
clone size: NA
J gene: TRBJ1-1
CDR3 DNA: TGTGCCAGCAGTTTAGAGGGGAACACTGAAGCTTTCTTT
CDR3 protein: CASSLEGNTEAFF

V gene: TRBV25-1
D gene: NA
clone size: NA
J gene: TRBJ1-1
CDR3 DNA: TGTGCCAGCAGTGAATCTCGCCGAGGGGACACTGAAGCTTTCTTT
CDR3 protein: CASSESRRGDTEAFF

V gene: TRBV2
D gene: NA
clone size: once
J gene: TRBJ2-5
CDR3 DNA: TGTGCCAGCAGCGTCGATTATACAGGTCCAAGAAACTTC
CDR3 protein: CASSVDYTGPRNF

V gene: TRBV3-1/TRBV3-2
D gene: TRBD2
clone size: NA
J gene: TRBJ2-3
CDR3 DNA: TGTGCCAGCAGCCAAACTAGCGGGGGGCGCACAGATACGCAGTATTTT
CDR3 protein: CASSQTSGGRTDTQYF

V gene: TRBV2
D gene: NA
clone size: NA
J gene: TRBJ2-7
CDR3 DNA: TGTGCCAGCAGTGAGGACAGAAGATCCTACGAGCAGTACTTC
CDR3 protein: CASSEDRRSYEQYF

V gene: TRBV9
D gene: NA
clone size: NA
J gene: TRBJ2-2
CDR3 DNA: TGTGCCAGCAGCGCAAGACAGTACACCGGGGAGCTGTTTTTT
CDR3 protein: CASSARQYTGELFF

V gene: TRBV7-3
D gene: NA
clone size: NA
J gene: TRBJ2-2
CDR3 DNA: TGTGCCAGCAGCCCAACGCCCAGTTTAGGGGAGCTGTTTTTT
CDR3 protein: CASSPTPSLGELFF

V gene: TRBV5-1
D gene: NA
clone size: NA
J gene: TRBJ1-1
CDR3 DNA: TGCGCCAGCAGCTCTGGACACCCGAACACTGAAGCTTTCTTT
CDR3 protein: CASSSGHPNTEAFF

V gene: TRBV29-1
D gene: TRBD1
clone size: NA
J gene: TRBJ2-7
CDR3 DNA: TGCAGCGTTACGGGACAGCACTACGAGCAGTACTTC
CDR3 protein: CSVTGQHYEQYF

V gene: TRBV5-4
D gene: NA
clone size: NA
J gene: TRBJ2-5
CDR3 DNA: TGTGCCACGAAGCAAGGGGAGACCCAGTACTTC
CDR3 protein: CATKQGETQYF

V gene: TRBV11-2
D gene: NA
clone size: NA
J gene: TRBJ1-1
CDR3 DNA: TGTGCCAGCAGCTTAGATCTGGGGACCGGACGGCTTGAAGCTTTCTTT
CDR3 protein: CASSLDLGTGRLEAFF

V gene: TRBV5-1
D gene: NA
clone size: NA
J gene: TRBJ2-4
CDR3 DNA: TGCGCCAGCAGCTTACCCACGGAAGGGGCCAAAAACATTCAGTACTTC
CDR3 protein: CASSLPTEGAKNIQYF

V gene: TRBV7-2
D gene: NA
clone size: NA
J gene: TRBJ2-5
CDR3 DNA: TGTGCCAGCAGCTTAAATCGGAAGGGATGGCCCGTTAGAGAGACCCAGTACTTC
CDR3 protein: CASSLNRKGWPVRETQYF

V gene: TRBV7-9
D gene: TRBD2
clone size: once
J gene: TRBJ2-3
CDR3 DNA: TGTGCCAGCAGCGTCACTAGCGGGAGTAGTGGAGATACGCAGTATTTT
CDR3 protein: CASSVTSGSSGDTQYF

V gene: TRBV5-6
D gene: NA
clone size: NA
J gene: TRBJ1-5
CDR3 DNA: TGTGCCAGCAGCTTGTGGACCCGGGTAGATCAGCCCCAGCATTTT
CDR3 protein: CASSLWTRVDQPQHF

V gene: TRBV7-2
D gene: TRBD2
clone size: NA
J gene: TRBJ2-1
CDR3 DNA: TGTGCCAGCAGCGTACGTGCGGGACTAGCGGGAGTATATGAGCAGTTCTTC
CDR3 protein: CASSVRAGLAGVYEQFF

V gene: TRBV11-2
D gene: NA
clone size: NA
J gene: TRBJ2-3
CDR3 DNA: TGTGCCAGCAGCTTACCAGATACGCAGTATTTT
CDR3 protein: CASSLPDTQYF

V gene: TRBV4-1
D gene: NA
clone size: once
J gene: TRBJ2-1
CDR3 DNA: TGCGCCAGCAGCCGAGAGACATTTTCAGATGAGCAGTTCTTC
CDR3 protein: CASSRETFSDEQFF

V gene: TRBV20-1
D gene: NA
clone size: once
J gene: TRBJ2-1
CDR3 DNA: TGCAGTGCTGGTGACTACTCGAGCTCCTACAATGAGCAGTTCTTC
CDR3 protein: CSAGDYSSSYNEQFF

V gene: TRBV18
D gene: NA
clone size: NA
J gene: TRBJ1-1
CDR3 DNA: TGTGCCAGCTCACCACAAACAGGCAATGCTTTCTTT
CDR3 protein: CASSPQTGNAFF

V gene: TRBV5-4
D gene: TRBD1
clone size: NA
J gene: TRBJ2-5
CDR3 DNA: TGTGCCAGCAGCTGGACAGGGGGTGAAGAGACCCAGTACTTC
CDR3 protein: CASSWTGGEETQYF

V gene: TRBV5-1
D gene: NA
clone size: NA
J gene: TRBJ1-4
CDR3 DNA: TGCGCCAGCAGAGGGGAGTATTTGGAAAAACTGTTTTTT
CDR3 protein: CASRGEYLEKLFF

V gene: TRBV7-2
D gene: TRBD2
clone size: few
J gene: TRBJ2-7
CDR3 DNA: TGTGCCAGCAGCTTAGTCGCGGGAGTGACGGGAGAGCAGTACTTC
CDR3 protein: CASSLVAGVTGEQYF

V gene: TRBV18
D gene: TRBD1
clone size: NA
J gene: TRBJ2-6
CDR3 DNA: TGTGCCAGCTCTCCGTTGGGACAGGGGGCCTCTGGGGCCAACGTCCTGACTTTC
CDR3 protein: CASSPLGQGASGANVLTF

V gene: TRBV14
D gene: NA
clone size: NA
J gene: TRBJ1-1
CDR3 DNA: TGTGCCAGCAGCCAAGTCGTGTTACGGAGATTAAACACTGAAGCTTTCTTT
CDR3 protein: CASSQVVLRRLNTEAFF

V gene: TRBV7-3
D gene: NA
clone size: NA
J gene: TRBJ2-7
CDR3 DNA: TGTGCCAGCAGCTTAAACCAGGGATCCTACGAGCAGTACTTC
CDR3 protein: CASSLNQGSYEQYF

V gene: TRBV27
D gene: NA
clone size: NA
J gene: TRBJ1-5
CDR3 DNA: TGTGCCAGCAGTCAAGGGGGGACTAGCAATCAGCCCCAGCATTTT
CDR3 protein: CASSQGGTSNQPQHF

V gene: TRBV28
D gene: TRBD2
clone size: NA
J gene: TRBJ2-7
CDR3 DNA: TGTGCCAGCAGGTCCCTTCGGGCTAGCGGGAAATCCTACGAGCAGTACTTC
CDR3 protein: CASRSLRASGKSYEQYF

V gene: TRBV5-1
D gene: TRBD1
clone size: few
J gene: TRBJ2-1
CDR3 DNA: TGCGCCAGCAGCTTGGACGGGACAGGCTACAATGAGCAGTTCTTC
CDR3 protein: CASSLDGTGYNEQFF

V gene: TRBV7-9
D gene: NA
clone size: NA
J gene: TRBJ2-1
CDR3 DNA: TGTGCCAGCAGCTTTAGCAATACTGAGCAGTTCTTC
CDR3 protein: CASSFSNTEQFF

V gene: TRBV7-3
D gene: TRBD2
clone size: NA
J gene: TRBJ2-7
CDR3 DNA: TGTGCCAGCAGCTTAACACAGGCAGGGAGGGACGAGCAGTACTTC
CDR3 protein: CASSLTQAGRDEQYF

V gene: TRBV11-2
D gene: NA
clone size: NA
J gene: TRBJ2-1
CDR3 DNA: TGTGCCAGCAGTTCTGGATTAAACAGGATGCAGTTCTTC
CDR3 protein: CASSSGLNRMQFF

V gene: TRBV28
D gene: NA
clone size: NA
J gene: TRBJ1-2
CDR3 DNA: TGTGCCAGCAATGGGGGTCCTAGAGGCTACACCTTC
CDR3 protein: CASNGGPRGYTF

V gene: TRBV2
D gene: TRBD1
clone size: once
J gene: TRBJ2-7
CDR3 DNA: TGTGCCAGCAGATTAGACAGGGATTCCTACGAGCAGTACTTC
CDR3 protein: CASRLDRDSYEQYF

V gene: TRBV2
D gene: NA
clone size: NA
J gene: TRBJ2-2
CDR3 DNA: TGTGCCAGCAGTGAAGGTCCCGGGGAGCTGTTTTTT
CDR3 protein: CASSEGPGELFF

V gene: TRBV7-2
D gene: NA
clone size: NA
J gene: TRBJ2-1
CDR3 DNA: TGTGCCAGCAGCTTATATATTCCGAATGAGCAGTTCTTC
CDR3 protein: CASSLYIPNEQFF

V gene: TRBV2
D gene: TRBD1
clone size: NA
J gene: TRBJ2-3
CDR3 DNA: TGTGCCAGCAGTGAAGCCGACAGGGGGGGCACAGATACGCAGTATTTT
CDR3 protein: CASSEADRGGTDTQYF